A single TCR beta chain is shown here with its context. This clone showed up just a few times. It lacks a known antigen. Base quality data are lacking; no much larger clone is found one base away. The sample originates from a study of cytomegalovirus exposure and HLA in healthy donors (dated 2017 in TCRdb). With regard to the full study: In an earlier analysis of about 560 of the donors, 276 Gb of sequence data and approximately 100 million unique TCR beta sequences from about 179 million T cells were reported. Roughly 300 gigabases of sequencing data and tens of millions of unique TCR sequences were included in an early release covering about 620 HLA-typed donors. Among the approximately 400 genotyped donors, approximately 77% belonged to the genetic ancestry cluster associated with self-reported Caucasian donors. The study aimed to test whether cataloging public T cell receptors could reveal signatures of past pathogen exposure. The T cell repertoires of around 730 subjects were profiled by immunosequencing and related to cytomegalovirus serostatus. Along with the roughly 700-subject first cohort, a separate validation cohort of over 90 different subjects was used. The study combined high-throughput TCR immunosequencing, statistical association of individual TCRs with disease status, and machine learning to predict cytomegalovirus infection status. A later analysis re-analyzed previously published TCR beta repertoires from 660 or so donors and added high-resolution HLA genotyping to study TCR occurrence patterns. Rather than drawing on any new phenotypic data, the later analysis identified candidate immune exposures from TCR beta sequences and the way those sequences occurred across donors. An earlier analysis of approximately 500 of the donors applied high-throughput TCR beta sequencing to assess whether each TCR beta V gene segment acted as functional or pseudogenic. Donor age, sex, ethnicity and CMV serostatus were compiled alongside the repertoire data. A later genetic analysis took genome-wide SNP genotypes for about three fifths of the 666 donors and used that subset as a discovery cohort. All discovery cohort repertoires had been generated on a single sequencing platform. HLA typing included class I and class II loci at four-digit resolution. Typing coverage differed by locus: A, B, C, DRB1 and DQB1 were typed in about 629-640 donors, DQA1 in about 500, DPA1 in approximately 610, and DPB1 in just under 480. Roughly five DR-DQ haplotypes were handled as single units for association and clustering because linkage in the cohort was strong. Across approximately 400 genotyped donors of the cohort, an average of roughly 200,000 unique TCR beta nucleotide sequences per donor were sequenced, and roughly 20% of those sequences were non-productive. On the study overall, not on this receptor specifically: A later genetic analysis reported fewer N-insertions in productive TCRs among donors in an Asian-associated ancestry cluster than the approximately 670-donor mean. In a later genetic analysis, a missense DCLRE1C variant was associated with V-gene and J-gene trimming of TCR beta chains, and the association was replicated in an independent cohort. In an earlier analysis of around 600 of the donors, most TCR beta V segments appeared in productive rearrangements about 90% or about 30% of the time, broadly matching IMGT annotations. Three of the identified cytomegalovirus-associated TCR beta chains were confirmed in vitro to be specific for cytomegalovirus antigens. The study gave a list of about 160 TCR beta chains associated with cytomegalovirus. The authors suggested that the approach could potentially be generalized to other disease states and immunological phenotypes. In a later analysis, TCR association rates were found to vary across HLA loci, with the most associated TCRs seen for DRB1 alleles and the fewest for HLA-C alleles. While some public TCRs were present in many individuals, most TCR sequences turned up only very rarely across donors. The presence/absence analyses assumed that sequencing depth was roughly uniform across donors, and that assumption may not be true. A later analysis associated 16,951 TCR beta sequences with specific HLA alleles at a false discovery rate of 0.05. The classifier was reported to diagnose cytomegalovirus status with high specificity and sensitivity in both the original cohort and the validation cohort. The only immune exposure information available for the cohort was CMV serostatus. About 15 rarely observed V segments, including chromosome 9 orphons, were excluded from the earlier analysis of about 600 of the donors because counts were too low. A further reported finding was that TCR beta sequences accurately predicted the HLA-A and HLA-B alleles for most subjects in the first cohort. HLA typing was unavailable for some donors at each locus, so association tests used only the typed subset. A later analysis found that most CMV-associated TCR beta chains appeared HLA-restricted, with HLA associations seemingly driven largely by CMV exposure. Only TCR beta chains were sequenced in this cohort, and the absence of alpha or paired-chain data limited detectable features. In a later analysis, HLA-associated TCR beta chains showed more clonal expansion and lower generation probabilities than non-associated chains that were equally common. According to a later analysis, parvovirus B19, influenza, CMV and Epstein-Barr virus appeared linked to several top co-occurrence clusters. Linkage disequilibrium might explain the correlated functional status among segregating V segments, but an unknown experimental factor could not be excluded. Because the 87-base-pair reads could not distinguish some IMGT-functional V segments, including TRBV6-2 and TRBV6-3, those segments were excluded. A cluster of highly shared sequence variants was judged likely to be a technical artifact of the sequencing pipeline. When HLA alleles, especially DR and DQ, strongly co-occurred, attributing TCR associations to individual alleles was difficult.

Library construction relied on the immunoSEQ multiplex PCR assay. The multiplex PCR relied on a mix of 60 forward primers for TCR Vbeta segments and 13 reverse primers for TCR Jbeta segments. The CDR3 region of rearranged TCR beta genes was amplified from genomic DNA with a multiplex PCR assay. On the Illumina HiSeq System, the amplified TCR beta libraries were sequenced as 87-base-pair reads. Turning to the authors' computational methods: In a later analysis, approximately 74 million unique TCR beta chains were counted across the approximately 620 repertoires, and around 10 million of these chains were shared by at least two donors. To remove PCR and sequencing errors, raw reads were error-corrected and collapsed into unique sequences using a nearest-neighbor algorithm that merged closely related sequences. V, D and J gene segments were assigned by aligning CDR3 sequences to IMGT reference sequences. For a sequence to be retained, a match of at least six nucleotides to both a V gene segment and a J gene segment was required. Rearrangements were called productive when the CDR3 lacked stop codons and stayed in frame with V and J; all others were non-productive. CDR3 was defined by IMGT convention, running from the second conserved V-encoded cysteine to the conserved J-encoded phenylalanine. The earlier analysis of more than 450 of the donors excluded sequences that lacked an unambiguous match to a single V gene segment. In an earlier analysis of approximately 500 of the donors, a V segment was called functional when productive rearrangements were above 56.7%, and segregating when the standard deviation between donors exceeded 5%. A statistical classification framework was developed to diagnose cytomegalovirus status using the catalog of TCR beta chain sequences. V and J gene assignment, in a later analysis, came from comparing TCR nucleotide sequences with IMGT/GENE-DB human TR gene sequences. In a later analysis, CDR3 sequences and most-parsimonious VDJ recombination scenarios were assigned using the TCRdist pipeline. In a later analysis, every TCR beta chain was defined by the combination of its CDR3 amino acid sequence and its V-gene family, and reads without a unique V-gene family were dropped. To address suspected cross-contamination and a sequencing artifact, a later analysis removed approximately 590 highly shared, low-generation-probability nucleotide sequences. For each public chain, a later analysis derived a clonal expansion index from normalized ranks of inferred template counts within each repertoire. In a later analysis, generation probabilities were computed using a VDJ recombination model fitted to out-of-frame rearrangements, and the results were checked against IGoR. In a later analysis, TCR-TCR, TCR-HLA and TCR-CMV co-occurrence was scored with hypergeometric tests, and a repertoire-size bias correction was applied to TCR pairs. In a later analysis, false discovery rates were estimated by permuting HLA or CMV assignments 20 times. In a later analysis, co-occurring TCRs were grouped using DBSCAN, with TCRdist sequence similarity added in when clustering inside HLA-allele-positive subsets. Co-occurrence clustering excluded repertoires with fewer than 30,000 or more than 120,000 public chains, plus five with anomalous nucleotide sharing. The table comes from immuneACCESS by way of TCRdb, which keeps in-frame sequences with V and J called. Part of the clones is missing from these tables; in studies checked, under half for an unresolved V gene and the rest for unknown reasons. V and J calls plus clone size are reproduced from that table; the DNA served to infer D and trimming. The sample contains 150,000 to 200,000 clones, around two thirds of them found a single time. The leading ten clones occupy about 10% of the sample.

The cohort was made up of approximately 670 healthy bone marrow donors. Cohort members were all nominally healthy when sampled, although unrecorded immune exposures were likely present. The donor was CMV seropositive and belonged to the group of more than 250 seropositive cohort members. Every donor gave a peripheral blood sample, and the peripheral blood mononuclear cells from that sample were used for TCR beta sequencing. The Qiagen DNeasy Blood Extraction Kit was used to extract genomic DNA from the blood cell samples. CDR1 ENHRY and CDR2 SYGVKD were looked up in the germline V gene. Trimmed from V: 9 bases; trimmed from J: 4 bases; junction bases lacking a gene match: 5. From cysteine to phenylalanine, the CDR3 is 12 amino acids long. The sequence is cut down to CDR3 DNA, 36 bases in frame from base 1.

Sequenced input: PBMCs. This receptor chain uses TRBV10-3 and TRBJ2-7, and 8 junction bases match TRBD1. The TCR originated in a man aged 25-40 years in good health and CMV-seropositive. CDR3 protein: CAIAGGEYEQYF. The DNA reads TGTGCCATAGCAGGGGGCGAATACGAGCAGTACTTC.